This entry lists 21 T cell receptor beta chains sequenced from one sample in a study of CD4+ T cells in melanoma. Only in-frame clones appear in the TCRdb table, and some are missing; sequencing was by immunoSEQ multiplex PCR. The sample gives some 9,900 clones, around 79% of which show up once; under 25% is in the top ten. The sample comprised cells from a culture (not recorded whether cultured in vitro). The receptor set was obtained from a human donor with melanoma.

The chain combines TRBV29-1 with TRBJ1-3, with unresolved D. This CDR3 is 11 amino acids long. CDR1 and CDR2 from the germline V gene are SQVTM and ANQGSEA. The V gene lost 7 bases and the J gene lost 1 base, with 5 bases spanning the gap. CDR3 nucleotide sequence: TGCAGCGCTGATTCTGGAAACACCATATATTTT. It specifies CSADSGNTIYF.

J is TRBJ2-7 and V is TRBV10-3, with D uncertain. The CDR3 is 12 amino acids. The germline V gene encodes CDR1 ENHRY and CDR2 SYGVKD. V lost 4 bases and J 4 bases, leaving 8 bases between the germline ends. The CDR3 region has the DNA TGTGCCATCAGTGTGGCCCCGTACGAGCAGTACTTC. Encoded protein: CAISVAPYEQYF.

The V gene is TRBV5-4, the J gene TRBJ2-1, with a weak D call TRBD2 (6 bases). This CDR3 spans 14 amino acids. The germline CDR1 and CDR2 sequences are SGHNT and YYREEE (reference sequence). The ends were cut back, 2 bases at V and 5 bases at J, with 11 bases in the middle. In nucleotides, the CDR3 is TGTGCCAGCAGCTTAACTAGCCTTAACAATGAGCAGTTCTTC. It yields the protein CASSLTSLNNEQFF.

As DNA, the CDR3 is TGTGCCAGCAGCCGTCCCGGGGGAGGTGGCTACACCTTC. Protein sequence: CASSRPGGGGYTF. The chain has TRBV16 and TRBJ1-2, with D possibly TRBD1 on 5 matching bases. V was cut by 4 bases and J by 7 bases, with 13 bases left in between. The CDR3 contains 13 residues. CDR1 and CDR2 (germline): KGHSY, FQNENV.

The V and J genes are TRBV20-1 and TRBJ2-3, with 7 bases aligning to TRBD1. The trim removed 3 bases at V and 15 bases at J, leaving 9 bases unmatched. The CDR3 length is 11 residues. Germline V CDR1 and CDR2: DFQATT, SNEGSKA (reference sequence). The CDR3 region has the DNA TGCAGTGCTAGCTTCACGACAGGGCGTTATTTT. It yields the protein CSASFTTGRYF.

The V and J genes are TRBV6-5 and TRBJ1-2; 7 bases align to TRBD1. The CDR3 is made up of 15 amino acids. V lost 6 bases and J lost 7; bases outside the gene matches: 14. Germline V gene data show CDR1 as MNHEY and CDR2 as SVGAGI. The CDR3 DNA reads TGTGCCAGCAGCCCGTGGGGGACAGCCTTCGGTGGCTACACCTTC. It yields the protein CASSPWGTAFGGYTF.

The gene calls are TRBV5-5 and TRBJ1-5; D is undetermined. Germline V gives CDR1 SGHKS, CDR2 YYEKEE (reference sequence). The V gene lost 1 base and the J gene lost 0 bases, with 11 bases spanning the gap. This CDR3 is built from 16 residues. CDR3 DNA: TGTGCCAGCAGCTTGCTTTGGCAGGATAGCAATCAGCCCCAGCATTTT. Translation: CASSLLWQDSNQPQHF.

This clone was seen a few times. V is TRBV9 and J is TRBJ1-2; D remains unclear. The germline V gene has CDR1 SGDLS and CDR2 YYNGEE. Trimming cost V 0 bases and J 7 bases, with 7 bases left between them. This CDR3 is built from 12 residues. CDR3 in amino acids: CASSVAGGGYTF. Here the CDR3 DNA reads TGTGCCAGCAGCGTAGCGGGAGGTGGCTACACCTTC.

The chain couples TRBV7-9 to TRBJ2-1; 12 bases line up with TRBD2. The trim removed 5 bases at V and 3 bases at J, leaving 2 bases unmatched. Germline values: CDR1 SEHNR, CDR2 FQNEAQ (reference sequence). CDR3 size: 15 residues. CDR3 nucleotide sequence: TGTGCCAGCAGCCCGACTAGCGGGGGCTACAATGAGCAGTTCTTC. Its translation is CASSPTSGGYNEQFF.

This clone is medium-sized in the sample. This chain links TRBV4-2 with TRBJ1-2; weak D call: TRBD1 (5 bases). The CDR3 is 13 residues long. From germline, CDR1 is LGHNA and CDR2 YNFKEQ. V lost 1 base to trimming and J lost 8 bases, with 11 bases between them. The CDR3 sequence: CASSQVLQGGYTF. CDR3 in DNA: TGTGCCAGCAGCCAAGTCCTCCAGGGCGGCTACACCTTC.

The V and J genes are TRBV1 and TRBJ2-7; the D call TRBD1 from the table was never checked on the DNA. TRBV1 is a recognized pseudogene. The CDR3 runs 13 residues. CDR3 residues: CTSSRDRSYEQYF. In DNA form, the CDR3 reads TGCACCAGCAGTAGGGACAGGTCCTACGAGCAGTACTTC.

The chain joins TRBV10-3 to TRBJ2-1; D possibly corresponds to TRBD1 (5 bases). The germline V gene has CDR1 ENHRY and CDR2 SYGVKD. This CDR3 region has 13 residues. V dropped 5 bases and J dropped 8 bases, with 13 bases sitting between them. The CDR3 region has the DNA TGTGCCATCAGTCTTCAGGGTGGGGATGAGCAGTTCTTC. Its protein is CAISLQGGDEQFF.

The chain joins TRBV2 to TRBJ1-2, with 11 nucleotides matching TRBD1. Germline V CDR1 and CDR2: SNHLY, FYNNEI. The CDR3 loop spans 11 amino acids. V shed 11 bases and J 9 bases; nucleotides not matched to a gene: 5. The CDR3 is CACGTGGSYTF. The CDR3 nucleotides read TGTGCCTGCGGGACAGGGGGAAGCTACACCTTC.

The V gene is TRBV19, the J gene TRBJ2-5; no clear D. Germline values: CDR1 LNHDA, CDR2 SQIVND (reference sequence). The CDR3 runs 14 residues. The V end was cut by 3 bases, the J end by 3 bases, with 11 bases between. Here the CDR3 reads CASSITTSEETQYF. The CDR3 DNA is TGTGCCAGTAGTATCACTACTTCCGAAGAGACCCAGTACTTC.

This clone was detected only a few times. The chain recombines TRBV6-5 with TRBJ1-1, with D tentatively TRBD1 (5 bases). The CDR3 is 14 amino acids. The V end lost 4 bases, the J end lost 1 base, and 10 bases lay between the germline ends. Germline V gives CDR1 MNHEY, CDR2 SVGAGI. This CDR3 reads CASSSYRRNTEAFF. The CDR3 nucleotides read TGTGCCAGCAGTTCGTACAGGAGGAACACTGAAGCTTTCTTT.

The genes are TRBV21-1 and TRBJ1-1; the table assigns TRBD1, which was not confirmed against the DNA. TRBV21-1 is assigned pseudogene status. This CDR3 spans 15 amino acids. In DNA form, the CDR3 reads TGTGCCAGCAGCGGAAGGACAGCGAAGAACACTGAAGCTTTCTTT. Translating it yields CASSGRTAKNTEAFF.

This chain connects TRBV13 to TRBJ2-1, with D perhaps matching TRBD2 (5 bases). The germline CDR1 and CDR2 sequences are PRHDT and FYEKMQ (reference sequence). CDR3 length: 13 amino acids. Trimming left V 5 bases short and J 7 bases short, with 12 bases between. CDR3 sequence reads: CASSGERRNEQFF. The CDR3 DNA reads as TGTGCCAGCAGCGGGGAGCGTCGGAATGAGCAGTTCTTC.

DNA of the CDR3: TGCGCCAGCAGCCAAGAGGGCGGGACAGGGGCCTTCAATTCACCCCTCCACTTT. This codes for CASSQEGGTGAFNSPLHF. This chain links TRBV4-1 with TRBJ1-6; TRBD1 matches at 10 bases. Trimming cost V 0 bases and J 7 bases; bases outside gene matches: 9. Germline V gene lookup returns CDR1 MGHRA and CDR2 YSYEKL. The CDR3 covers 18 residues.

The chain links TRBV7-2 to TRBJ1-6, with a weak D call TRBD1 (6 bases). Trimming cost V 5 bases and J 0 bases, with 14 bases left between them. The CDR3 contains 17 residues. CDR1 and CDR2 (germline): SGHTA, FQGNSA. The CDR3, as DNA: TGTGCCAGCAGCCCGACAGGTTGGGACTCCTATAATTCACCCCTCCACTTT. Its protein product is CASSPTGWDSYNSPLHF.

This chain links TRBV5-6 with TRBJ2-7; D is undetermined. Deletions cut 0 bases from V and 7 bases from J, with 11 bases between. In germline, CDR1 is SGHDT, CDR2 YYEEEE. The CDR3 runs to 13 residues. CDR3 bases: TGTGCCAGCAGCTTGGGGAACCCCTCGGAGCAGTACTTC. Its protein product is CASSLGNPSEQYF.

The rearrangement uses TRBV5-1 and TRBJ1-1, with a tentative D call TRBD1 (5 bases). CDR3 length: 15 residues. Trimming took off 3 bases at V and 3 bases at J, with 15 bases between the two ends. CDR1 is SGHRS and CDR2 is YFSETQ in the germline V gene. The CDR3 nucleotides are TGCGCCAGCAGCTCGATCGGGGGTAGCGACACTGAAGCTTTCTTT. Translated, it gives CASSSIGGSDTEAFF.